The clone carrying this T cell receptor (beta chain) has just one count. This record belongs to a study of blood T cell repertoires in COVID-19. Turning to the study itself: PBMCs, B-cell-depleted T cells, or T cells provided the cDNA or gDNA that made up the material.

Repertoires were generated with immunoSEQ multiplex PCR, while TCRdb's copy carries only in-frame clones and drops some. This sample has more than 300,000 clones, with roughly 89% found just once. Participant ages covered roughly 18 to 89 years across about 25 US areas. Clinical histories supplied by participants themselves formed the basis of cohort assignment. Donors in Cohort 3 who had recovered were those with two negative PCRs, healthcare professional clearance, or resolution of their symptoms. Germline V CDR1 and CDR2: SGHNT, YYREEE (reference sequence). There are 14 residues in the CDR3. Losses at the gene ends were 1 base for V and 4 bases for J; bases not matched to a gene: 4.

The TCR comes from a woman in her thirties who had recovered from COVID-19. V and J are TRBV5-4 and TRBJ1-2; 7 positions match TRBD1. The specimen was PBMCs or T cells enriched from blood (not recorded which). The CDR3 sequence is CASSLSGQVYGYTF. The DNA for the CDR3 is TGTGCCAGCAGCTTGTCCGGACAGGTCTATGGCTACACCTTC.